This entry describes one T cell receptor (beta chain). V trimming: 1 base; J trimming: 0 bases; junction bases outside the gene matches: 11. Germline CDR1 is KGHSH and CDR2 is LQKENI. The CDR3 totals 20 residues. Some clones are missing from TCRdb's copy, which holds only in-frame ones; the method was immunoSEQ multiplex PCR. This table holds about 100,000 clones, around 92% found once. The sample belongs to a study of siplizumab effects on memory and regulatory T cells. Sequencing was done on a sample of Tregs sorted from blood. The clonotype was recovered from a human donor in good health. The V gene is TRBV18, the J gene TRBJ2-3; 12 nucleotides line up with TRBD2. The CDR3 region has the DNA TGTGCCAGCTCACCACTGGGACGGCTAGCGGGAGGGACTAGCACAGATACGCAGTATTTT. It codes for CASSPLGRLAGGTSTDTQYF.